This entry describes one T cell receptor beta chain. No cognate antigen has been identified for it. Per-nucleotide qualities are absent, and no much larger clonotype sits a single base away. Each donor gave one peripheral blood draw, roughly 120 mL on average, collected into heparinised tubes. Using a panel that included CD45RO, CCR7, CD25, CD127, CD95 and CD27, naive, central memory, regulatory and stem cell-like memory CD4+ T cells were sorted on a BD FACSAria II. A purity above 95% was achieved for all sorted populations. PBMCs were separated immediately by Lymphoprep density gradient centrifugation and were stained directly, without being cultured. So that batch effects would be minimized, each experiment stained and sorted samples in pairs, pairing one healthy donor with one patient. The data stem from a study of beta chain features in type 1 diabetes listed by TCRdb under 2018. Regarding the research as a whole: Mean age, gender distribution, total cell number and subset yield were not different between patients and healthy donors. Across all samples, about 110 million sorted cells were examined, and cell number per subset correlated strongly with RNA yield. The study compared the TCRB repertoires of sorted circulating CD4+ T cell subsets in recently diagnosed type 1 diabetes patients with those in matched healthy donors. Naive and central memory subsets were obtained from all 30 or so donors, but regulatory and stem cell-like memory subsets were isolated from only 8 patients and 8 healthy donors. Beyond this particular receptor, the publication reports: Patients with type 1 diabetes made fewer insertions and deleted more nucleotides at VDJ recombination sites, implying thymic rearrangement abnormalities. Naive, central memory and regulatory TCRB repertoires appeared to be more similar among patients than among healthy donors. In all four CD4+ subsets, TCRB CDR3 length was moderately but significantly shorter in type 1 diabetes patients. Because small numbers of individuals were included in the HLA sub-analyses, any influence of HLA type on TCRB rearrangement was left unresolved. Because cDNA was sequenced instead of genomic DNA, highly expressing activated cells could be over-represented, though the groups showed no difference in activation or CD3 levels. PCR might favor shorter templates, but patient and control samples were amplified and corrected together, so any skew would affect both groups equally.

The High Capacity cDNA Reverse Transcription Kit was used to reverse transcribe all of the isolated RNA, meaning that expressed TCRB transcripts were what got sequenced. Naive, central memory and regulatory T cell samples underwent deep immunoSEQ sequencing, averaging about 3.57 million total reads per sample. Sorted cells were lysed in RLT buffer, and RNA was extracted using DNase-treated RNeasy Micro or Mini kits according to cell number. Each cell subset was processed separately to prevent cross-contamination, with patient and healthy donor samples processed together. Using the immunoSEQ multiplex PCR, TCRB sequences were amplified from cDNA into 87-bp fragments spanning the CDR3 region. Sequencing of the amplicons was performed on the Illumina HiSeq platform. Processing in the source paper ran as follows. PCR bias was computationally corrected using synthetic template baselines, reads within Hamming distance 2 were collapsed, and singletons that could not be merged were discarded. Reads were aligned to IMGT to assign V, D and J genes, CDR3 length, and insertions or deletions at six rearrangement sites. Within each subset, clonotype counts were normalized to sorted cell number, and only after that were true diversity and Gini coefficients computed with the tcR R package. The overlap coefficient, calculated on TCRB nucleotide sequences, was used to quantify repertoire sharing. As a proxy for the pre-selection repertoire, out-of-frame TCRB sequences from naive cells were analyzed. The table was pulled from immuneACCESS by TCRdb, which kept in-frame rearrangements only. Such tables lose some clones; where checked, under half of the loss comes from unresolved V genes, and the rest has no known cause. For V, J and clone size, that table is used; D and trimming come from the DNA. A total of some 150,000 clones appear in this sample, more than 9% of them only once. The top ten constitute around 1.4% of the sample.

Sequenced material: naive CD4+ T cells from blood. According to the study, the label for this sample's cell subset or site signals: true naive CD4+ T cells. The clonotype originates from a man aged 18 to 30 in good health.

Here is the DNA: TGTGCCAGCAGCGTCGGGACTAGCGGGCGCGTTAGCACAGATACGCAGTATTTT. Translation gives CASSVGTSGRVSTDTQYF. The chain uses TRBV9 and TRBJ2-3; 12 nucleotides in the junction match TRBD2. V loses 2 bases at its end and J loses 0 bases; junction bases beyond the gene matches: 7. The CDR1 and CDR2 encoded by the germline V gene are SGDLS and YYNGEE. There are 18 amino acids in the CDR3, from cysteine to phenylalanine inclusive. Kept here is only the CDR3 DNA, which spans 54 bases and is read in frame from base 1.